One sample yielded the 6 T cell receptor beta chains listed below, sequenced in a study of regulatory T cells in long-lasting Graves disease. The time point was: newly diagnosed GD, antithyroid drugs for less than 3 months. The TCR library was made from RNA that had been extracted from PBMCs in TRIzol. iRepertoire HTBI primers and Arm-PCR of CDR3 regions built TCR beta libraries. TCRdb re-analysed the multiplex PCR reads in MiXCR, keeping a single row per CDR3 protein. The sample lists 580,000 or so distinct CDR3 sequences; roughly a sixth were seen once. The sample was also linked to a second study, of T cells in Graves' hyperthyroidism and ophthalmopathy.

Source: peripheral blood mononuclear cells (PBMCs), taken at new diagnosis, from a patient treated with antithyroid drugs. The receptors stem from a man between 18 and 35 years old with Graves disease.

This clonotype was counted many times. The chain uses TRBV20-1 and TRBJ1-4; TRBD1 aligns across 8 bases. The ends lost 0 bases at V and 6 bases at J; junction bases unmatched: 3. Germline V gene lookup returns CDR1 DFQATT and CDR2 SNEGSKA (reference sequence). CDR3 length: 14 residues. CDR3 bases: TGCAGTGCTAGAGACAGGGGGCGCGATGAAAAACTGTTTTTT. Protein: CSARDRGRDEKLFF.

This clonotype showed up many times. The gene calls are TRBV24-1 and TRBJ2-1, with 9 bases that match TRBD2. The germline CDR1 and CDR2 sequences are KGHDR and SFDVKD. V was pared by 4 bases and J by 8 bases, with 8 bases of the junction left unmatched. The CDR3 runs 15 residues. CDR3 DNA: TGTGCCACCAGTGACCCCGGGACTAGCTTCGATGAGCAGTTCTTC. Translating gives CATSDPGTSFDEQFF.

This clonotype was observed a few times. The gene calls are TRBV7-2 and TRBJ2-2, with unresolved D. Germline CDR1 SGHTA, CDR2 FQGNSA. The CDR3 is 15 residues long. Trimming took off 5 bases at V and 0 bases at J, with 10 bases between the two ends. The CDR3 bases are TGTGCCAGCAGCCGCAGACGGGCGAACACCGGGGAGCTGTTTTTT. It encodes CASSRRRANTGELFF.

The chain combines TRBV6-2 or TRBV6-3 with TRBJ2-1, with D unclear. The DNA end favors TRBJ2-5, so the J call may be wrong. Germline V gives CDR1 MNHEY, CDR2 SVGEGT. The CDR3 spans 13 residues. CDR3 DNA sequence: TGTGCCAGCAGCCCGGATTCGGAGAAGACCCAGTACTTC. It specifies CASSPDSEKTQYF.

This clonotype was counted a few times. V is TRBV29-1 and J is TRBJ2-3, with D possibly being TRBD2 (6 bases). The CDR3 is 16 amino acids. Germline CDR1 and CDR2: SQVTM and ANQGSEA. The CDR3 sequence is CSAFPREVAEGNTQYF. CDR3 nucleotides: TGCAGTGCTTTCCCTAGAGAGGTAGCGGAAGGGAATACGCAGTATTTT.

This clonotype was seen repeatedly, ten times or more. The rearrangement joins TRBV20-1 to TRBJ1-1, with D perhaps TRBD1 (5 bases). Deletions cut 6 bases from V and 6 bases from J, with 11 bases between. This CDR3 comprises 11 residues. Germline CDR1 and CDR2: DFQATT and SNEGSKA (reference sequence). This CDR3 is CSATMGAEAFF. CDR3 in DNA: TGCAGTGCCACCATGGGGGCTGAAGCTTTCTTT.